This TCR beta chain was captured in a study of vaccination effects on CD4 cells after COVID-19. Study summary: The median interval between the second dose and post-vaccine sampling was 72 days. Points from the study as a whole: Marked contraction was observed in infection-induced and vaccine-induced clones late after vaccination.

CDR3 length: 18 amino acids. V trimming: 1 base; J trimming: 2 bases; junction bases outside the gene matches: 11. The germline CDR1 and CDR2 sequences are SGHTA and FQGTGA. For this clone: The antigen is unknown.

TCRdb keeps only in-frame clones here, not all; method: immunoSEQ multiplex PCR. Of 70,000 to 85,000 clones listed, around 81% are singletons. Antigen-specific CD4+ T cells were expanded with viral peptide pools in the ViraFEST assay before sequencing. Subsequent to a culture period of around 10 days, CD4+ T cells were isolated. Each participant was given two doses of one vaccine (BNT162b2 or mRNA-1273). Nucleocapsid antibodies stayed negative before and after vaccination, showing no earlier SARS-CoV-2 infection. Days 3 and 7 were when half the medium was replaced with IL-2 medium. This receptor was taken from a human donor who received a COVID-19 vaccine. The chain carries TRBV7-3 and TRBJ2-3; 8 bases agree with TRBD2. The sample consisted of CD4+ T cells from PBMCs cultured with HCoV-229E spike peptides, taken after COVID-19 vaccination. The CDR3 loop reads CASSLRGSSGGYTDTQYF. CDR3 coding DNA: TGTGCCAGCAGCTTAAGAGGCTCATCGGGGGGGTACACAGATACGCAGTATTTT.